The 7 T cell receptor beta chains below were found in one sample sequenced in a study of spatial heterogeneity in lung cancer. Whole-study results and caveats: For expanded intratumoral alpha and beta TCRs, counts tracked tumor mutation counts.

TCRdb reprocessed the 5' RACE reads with MiXCR, giving one entry per CDR3 protein. The sample lists around 11,000 distinct CDR3 sequences; approximately 7.2% were seen once. No cognate antigen is known for these TCRs. As to time point: sample taken at primary tumor resection. Sequences were derived from lung tumor tissue, sampled at surgery. The receptors shown here come from a female donor with early-stage non-small cell lung cancer.

The sample holds many counts of this clonotype. V is TRBV2 and J is TRBJ2-2; D not certain. The V gene lost 0 bases and the J gene lost 4 bases, with 6 bases spanning the gap. The CDR3 is made up of 14 amino acids. Germline V gene data show CDR1 as SNHLY and CDR2 as FYNNEI. The CDR3, as DNA: TGTGCCAGCAGTGAAGCAACAGCCACCGGGGAGCTGTTTTTT. It is translated as CASSEATATGELFF.

Sample share makes this clonotype medium-sized (0.01 to 0.1%). V gene TRBV10-2 combines with J gene TRBJ2-7; 8 bases are shared with TRBD1. CDR1 WSHSY and CDR2 SAAADI come from the germline V gene. This CDR3 contains 16 residues. The trim removed 3 bases at V and 5 bases at J, leaving 12 bases unmatched. The CDR3 sequence is CASSDDRGGKGNEQYF. As DNA, the CDR3 is TGCGCCAGCAGTGATGACAGGGGAGGCAAGGGGAACGAGCAGTACTTC.

This clonotype was seen repeatedly, ten times or more. J is TRBJ2-4 and V is TRBV6-2 or TRBV6-3; D is possibly TRBD1 (5 bases). V was pared by 6 bases and J by 6 bases, with 9 bases between. Germline V CDR1 and CDR2: MNHEY, SVGEGT. This CDR3 comprises 12 residues. CDR3 in amino acids: CASRTRVNIQYF. CDR3 sequence (DNA): TGTGCCAGCAGAACCAGGGTAAACATTCAGTACTTC.

This clonotype was seen many times. The chain links TRBV7-2 to TRBJ1-2; 8 positions agree with TRBD1. Germline V lookup: CDR1 SGHTA, CDR2 FQGNSA. J lost 4 bases, V lost 1 base, and 8 bases had no gene match. The CDR3 is made up of 16 amino acids. The DNA of the CDR3 is TGTGCCAGCAGCTTAGTAGAGACAGGGGTCGGCTATGGCTACACCTTC. Translation: CASSLVETGVGYGYTF.

This clonotype is medium-sized in the sample. The V and J genes are TRBV3-1 and TRBJ1-1, with TRBD1 as a possible D gene (6 bases). The CDR3 length is 12 residues. V was trimmed by 3 bases and J by 11 bases, leaving 13 bases between them. CDR1 is LGHDT and CDR2 is YNNKEL in the germline V gene (reference sequence). In nucleotides, the CDR3 is TGTGCCAGCAGCCAGGAACAGGGTGGCGCTTTCTTT. Translated: CASSQEQGGAFF.

By sample fraction, this clonotype is medium-sized. V and J are TRBV7-6 and TRBJ2-7; D is tentatively TRBD1 or TRBD2 (5 bases each). CDR3 length: 13 amino acids. V was clipped by 4 bases and J by 3 bases, with 10 bases between them. The germline CDR1 and CDR2 sequences are SGHVS and FNYEAQ. The CDR3 coding sequence is TGTGCCAGCAGCTCGGGACCGAACTACGAGCAGTACTTC. Encoded protein: CASSSGPNYEQYF.

In its sample, this clonotype was seen many times. The chain joins TRBV18 to TRBJ2-6, with D perhaps TRBD2 (5 bases). CDR1 KGHSH and CDR2 LQKENI come from the germline V gene. This CDR3 is 15 amino acids long. V lost 0 bases to trimming and J lost 3 bases, with 6 bases between them. DNA of the CDR3: TGTGCCAGCTCACCACCGAGGGTTGGGGCCAACGTCCTGACTTTC. Translating gives CASSPPRVGANVLTF.